This TCR beta chain was identified in a study of CD8+CD57+ T cells in acquired aplastic anemia. Turning to this clonotype: An end of the junction differs from the germline gene, which may be a read error.

Template material for TCR beta VDJ and CDR3 profiling consisted of genomic DNA. One entry per CDR3 protein, called by TCRdb with MiXCR from the reads. The repertoire has hundreds of thousands of distinct CDR3 sequences, roughly 64% of them found once; the top ten carry approximately 3.8%. The sequencing input was sorted CD4+, CD8+, or CD8+CD57+ T cells (not recorded which) from PBMCs. The clonotype comes from a human donor in good health, serving as a control.

CDR3 nucleotides: TGTGCCAGCAGCCAGGGACAGGGGGCAGAGCCCCCGCATTTT. This encodes CASSQGQGAEPPHF. The genes are TRBV7-9 and TRBJ1-5, with TRBD1 matching 12 bases. Germline lookup yields CDR1 SEHNR and CDR2 FQNEAQ (reference sequence). The CDR3 is 14 residues long.